This T cell receptor beta chain was found in a study of blood T cell repertoires in COVID-19. The method was immunoSEQ multiplex PCR; TCRdb's version includes in-frame clones alone and lacks a portion of them. The sample records around 270,000 clones, around 85% being singletons. Germline CDR1 is MDHEN and CDR2 is SYDVKM. With 10 bases removed from V and 1 base from J, the gap between germline ends came to 7 bases. CDR3 length: 11 residues. J is TRBJ1-1 and V is TRBV28; D unresolved. What was sequenced was PBMCs or T cells enriched from blood (not recorded which). This clonotype originated in a woman aged 25 to 45 who had recovered from COVID-19. The CDR3 sequence: CATLENTEAFF. CDR3 nucleotides: TGTGCCACTCTAGAGAACACTGAAGCTTTCTTT.